The 4 T cell receptor beta chains given below trace back to one sample, sequenced in a study of graft-versus-host responses after intestinal transplantation. For these receptors, no antigen is known. Profiling relied on immunoSEQ multiplex PCR, and the TCRdb table lists in-frame clones only, not all of them. The sample has tens of thousands of clones; around 92% are singletons. The input for sequencing was unstimulated CD8+ T cells sorted from spleen or lymph node cells, taken before intestinal transplant. These receptor sequences come from a human donor who received an intestinal transplant.

The genes are TRBV4-1 and TRBJ2-7; 9 bases map to TRBD1. Trimming at V came to 1 base and at J to 3 bases, leaving 4 bases not matched to a gene. CDR1 and CDR2 (germline): MGHRA, YSYEKL. The CDR3 sequence is 15 residues long. The CDR3: CASSQVDRGVYEQYF. CDR3 nucleotides: TGCGCCAGCAGCCAAGTTGACAGGGGGGTCTACGAGCAGTACTTC.

The chain recombines TRBV7-9 with TRBJ1-1, with a tentative D call TRBD1 (5 bases). There are 13 residues in the CDR3. Germline V CDR1 and CDR2: SEHNR, FQNEAQ (reference sequence). Trimming shortened V by 4 bases and J by 1 base, and 7 bases separated the two germline ends. The CDR3 protein is CASSSTGNTEAFF. CDR3 nucleotide sequence: TGTGCCAGCAGCTCTACAGGGAACACTGAAGCTTTCTTT.

V usage is TRBV6-1 and J usage is TRBJ1-4, with D possibly being TRBD1 (5 bases). This CDR3 contains 15 residues. V lost 7 bases to trimming and J lost 4 bases, with 16 bases between them. Germline V gene sequence: CDR1 MNHNS, CDR2 SASEGT. The CDR3 bases are TGTGCCAGCAAATTTTTGGCACAGGATAATGAAAAACTGTTTTTT. Its translation: CASKFLAQDNEKLFF.

The chain uses TRBV28 and TRBJ2-1; possible D gene TRBD2, 5 bases. CDR3 size: 14 residues. Trimming took off 6 bases at V and 5 bases at J, with 14 bases between the two ends. Germline CDR1 and CDR2: MDHEN and SYDVKM. The CDR3 sequence: CASRVANGDNEQFF. Written as DNA, the CDR3 is TGTGCCAGCAGAGTCGCTAACGGGGACAATGAGCAGTTCTTC.